The following is a T cell receptor (beta chain) sequence with its context. The antigen remains unidentified. In TCRdb, the 5' RACE reads were re-called with MiXCR into one record per CDR3 protein. The sample includes 150,000 to 200,000 distinct CDR3 sequences, 6.5% to 8.5% seen only once; the top ten take 2.5%. V was clipped by 6 bases and J by 7 bases; unmatched bases: 14. The CDR3 is made up of 17 amino acids. The V gene's germline CDR1 is DFQATT and CDR2 SNEGSKA (reference sequence). These data belong to a study of T cells after yellow fever vaccination. Findings of the study overall: Post-booster repertoires contained most primary-vaccination clones again (roughly 96% CD4, around 88% CD8). FACS-sorted repertoires could contain abundant clonotypes contaminating from the bulk population. Shared CD4/CD8 clonotypes were a small share, likely from convergent recombination. Though it reached lower strength, the secondary response hit its peak faster, day 5 versus 15.

The chain recombines TRBV20-1 with TRBJ1-6; TRBD1 matches at 11 bases. The sequence came from a man in his late teens or twenties who received the YFV17D yellow fever vaccine. Sample: CD4+ T cells sorted from PBMCs, taken 5 to 6 days after the first yellow fever vaccination. This CDR3 is CSAYRTGGAVGNSPLHF. The CDR3 bases are TGCAGTGCATACAGGACAGGGGGCGCGGTTGGAAATTCACCCCTCCACTTT.